This T cell receptor (beta chain) is from a study of cytomegalovirus exposure and HLA in healthy donors. This CDR3 region has 17 residues. Germline V gene lookup returns CDR1 MGHRA and CDR2 YSYEKL. J was trimmed by 5 bases and V by 2 bases; bases with no gene match: 9. PCR employed 60 Vbeta and 13 Jbeta primers. Clones were sequenced by immunoSEQ multiplex PCR, and TCRdb holds only the in-frame ones, with some missing. Of some 130,000 clones listed, 70% to 85% were seen once; the top ten hold about 7%. The chain links TRBV4-1 to TRBJ2-1; 10 bases fit TRBD2. Sequenced: PBMCs. The receptor was isolated from a man between 40 and 49 years old in good health and CMV-seropositive. The CDR3 sequence is CASSQTILAGVNNEQFF. Here the CDR3 DNA reads TGCGCCAGCAGCCAAACTATTCTAGCGGGAGTGAACAATGAGCAGTTCTTC.